The 8 T cell receptor beta chains presented below share a single source sample, sequenced in a study of CXCR3-negative and CXCR3-positive naive CD8 T cells. With UMI labels, 5' RACE was used to prepare the TRB cDNA libraries. Each CDR3 protein gets one entry in TCRdb, which reprocessed the 5' RACE reads and gives no DNA. In total, the table holds about 130,000 distinct CDR3 sequences. Sequencing was done on a sample of naive CXCR3- CD8+ T cells from blood. Sample subset: CD45RO-CCR7+CD27+CD95- naive CD8+ T cells lacking CXCR3 (TNR3-). These receptors were obtained from a human donor in good health. Some clones in this sample may be carry-over from other donors' samples.

The V and J genes are TRBV9 and TRBJ2-7; without DNA, the TCRdb call of TRBD1 cannot be checked. The CDR3 consists of 14 residues. CDR1 and CDR2 (germline): SGDLS, YYNGEE. The CDR3 loop reads CASSVGGGDYEQYF.

The chain recombines TRBV7-9 with TRBJ1-1; lacking DNA, the TRBD1 call made by TCRdb goes unchecked. This CDR3 is built from 14 residues. Per the germline V gene, CDR1 is SEHNR and CDR2 is FQNEAQ (reference sequence). This chain's CDR3 is CASSSDRVNTEAFF.

The genes are TRBV12-3 or TRBV12-4 and TRBJ2-1. CDR3 length equals 15 residues. The chain's CDR3 is CASRRSGALYNEQFF.

V and J are TRBV5-6 and TRBJ2-3. Germline CDR1 SGHDT, CDR2 YYEEEE. The CDR3 is 11 residues long. The CDR3 loop reads CASSLSSTQYF.

This sequence joins TRBV5-1 and TRBJ2-2; TCRdb's D call of TRBD1 is untestable without DNA. Germline-derived CDR1 and CDR2 are SGHRS and YFSETQ. This CDR3 region has 16 residues. This chain's CDR3 is CASSARQGSSTGELFF.

The chain is built from TRBV20-1 and TRBJ1-6; lacking DNA, the TRBD1 call made by TCRdb goes unchecked. Germline V gene lookup returns CDR1 DFQATT and CDR2 SNEGSKA (reference sequence). This CDR3 region has 14 residues. CDR3 residues: CSAAPGVTNSPLHF.

The chain combines TRBV12-3 or TRBV12-4 with TRBJ2-7; as DNA is missing, the TRBD2 call by TCRdb cannot be tested. The CDR3 has 15 amino acids. CDR3 in amino acids: CASSFSQRECCEQYF.

V and J are TRBV18 and TRBJ1-2; without DNA, the TCRdb call of TRBD1 cannot be checked. Germline V gene sequence: CDR1 KGHSH, CDR2 LQKENI. CDR3 size: 16 residues. CDR3 sequence: CASSPTGTGKNYGYTF.